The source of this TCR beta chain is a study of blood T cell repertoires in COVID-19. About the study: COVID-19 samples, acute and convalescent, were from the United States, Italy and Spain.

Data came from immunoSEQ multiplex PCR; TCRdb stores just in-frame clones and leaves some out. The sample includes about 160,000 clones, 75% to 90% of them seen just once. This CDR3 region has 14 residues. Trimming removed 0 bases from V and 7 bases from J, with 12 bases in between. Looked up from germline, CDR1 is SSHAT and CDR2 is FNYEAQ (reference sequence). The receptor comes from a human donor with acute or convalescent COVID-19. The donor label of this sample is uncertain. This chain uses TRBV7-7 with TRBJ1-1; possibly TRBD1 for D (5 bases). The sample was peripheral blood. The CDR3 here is CASSLAVDKGEAFF. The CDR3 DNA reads TGTGCCAGCAGCTTAGCGGTGGACAAAGGTGAAGCTTTCTTT.